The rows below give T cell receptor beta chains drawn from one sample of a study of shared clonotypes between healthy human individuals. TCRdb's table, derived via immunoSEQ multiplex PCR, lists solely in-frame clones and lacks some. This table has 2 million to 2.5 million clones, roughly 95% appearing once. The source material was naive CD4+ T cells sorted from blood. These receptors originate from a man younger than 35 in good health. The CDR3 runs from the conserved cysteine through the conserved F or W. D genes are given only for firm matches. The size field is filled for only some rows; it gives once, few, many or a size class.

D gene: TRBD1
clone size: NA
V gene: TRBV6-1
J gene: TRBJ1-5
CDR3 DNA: TGTGCCAGCATGGGGGACAGGGTACGGCCCCAGCATTTT
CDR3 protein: CASMGDRVRPQHF

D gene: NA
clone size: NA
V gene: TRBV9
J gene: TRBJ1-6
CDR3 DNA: TGTGCCAGCAGCGTAGGCCTCGACCCCTATAATTCACCCCTCCACTTT
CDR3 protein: CASSVGLDPYNSPLHF

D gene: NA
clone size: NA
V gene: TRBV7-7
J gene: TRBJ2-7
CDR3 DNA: TGTGCTAGCAGCTTAATAGGGGTCGGGAACGAGCAGTACTTC
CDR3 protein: CASSLIGVGNEQYF

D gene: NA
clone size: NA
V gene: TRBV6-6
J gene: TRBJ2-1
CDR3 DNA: TGTGCCAGCAGTTCCTCCGGGACCTCCGCCCGCGAGCAGTTCTTC
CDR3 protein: CASSSSGTSAREQFF

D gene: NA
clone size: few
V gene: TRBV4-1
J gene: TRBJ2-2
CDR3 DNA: TGCGCCAGCAGCCAAGAAGCAGCTAGGGCCGGGGAGCTGTTTTTT
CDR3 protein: CASSQEAARAGELFF

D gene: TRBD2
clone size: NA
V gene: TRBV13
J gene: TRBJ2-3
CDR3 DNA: TGTGCCAGCAGCTTAGGATTGTGGACTAGCGGCACAGATACGCAGTATTTT
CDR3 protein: CASSLGLWTSGTDTQYF

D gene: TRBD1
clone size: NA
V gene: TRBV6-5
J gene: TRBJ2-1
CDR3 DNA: TGTGCCAGCAGCTCTGACAGGGGCCCCTACAATGAGCAGTTCTTC
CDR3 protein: CASSSDRGPYNEQFF

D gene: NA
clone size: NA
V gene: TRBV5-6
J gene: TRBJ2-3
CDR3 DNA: TGTGCCGTTAAGTGGGCGGGATCCGGGGCAGATACGCAGTATTTT
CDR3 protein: CAVKWAGSGADTQYF

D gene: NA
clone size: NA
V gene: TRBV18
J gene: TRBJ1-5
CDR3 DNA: TGTGCCAGCTCACCAGGTCAGGGGAATCAGCCCCAGCATTTT
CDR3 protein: CASSPGQGNQPQHF

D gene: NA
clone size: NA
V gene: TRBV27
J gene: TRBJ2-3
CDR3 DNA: TGTGCCAGCAGTTCAGGTGGGGGATTGCGCACAGATACGCAGTATTTT
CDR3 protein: CASSSGGGLRTDTQYF

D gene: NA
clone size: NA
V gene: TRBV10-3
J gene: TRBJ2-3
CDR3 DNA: TGTGCCATCAGACCTCAGAGCACAGATACGCAGTATTTT
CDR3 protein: CAIRPQSTDTQYF

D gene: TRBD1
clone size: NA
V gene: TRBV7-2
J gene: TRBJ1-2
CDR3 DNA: TGTGCCAGCAGCTCTAAGTTCGCTGGACAGGGGCCAACAGGCTACACCTTC
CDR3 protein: CASSSKFAGQGPTGYTF

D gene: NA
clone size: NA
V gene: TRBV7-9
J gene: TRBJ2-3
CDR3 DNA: TGTGCCAGCAGCTTAGGGGCTAGCGAGGGCACAGATACGCAGTATTTT
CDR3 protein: CASSLGASEGTDTQYF

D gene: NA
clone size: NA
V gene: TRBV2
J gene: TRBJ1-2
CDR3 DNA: TGTGCCAGCAGGGGGACTGTCTATGGCTACACCTTC
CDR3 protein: CASRGTVYGYTF

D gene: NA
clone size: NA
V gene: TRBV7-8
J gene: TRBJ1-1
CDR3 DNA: TGTGCCAGCAGCTTAGCTGGGGGGCCGAGCACTGAAGCTTTCTTT
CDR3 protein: CASSLAGGPSTEAFF

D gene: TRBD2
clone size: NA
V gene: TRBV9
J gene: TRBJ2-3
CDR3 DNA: TGTGCCAGCAGCCCCCAGCTTAGTGGGAGGGTGCCAGATACGCAGTATTTT
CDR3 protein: CASSPQLSGRVPDTQYF

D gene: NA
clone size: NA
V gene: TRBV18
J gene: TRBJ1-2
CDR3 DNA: TGTGCCAGCTCACCTGGACGAAACTATGGCTACACCTTC
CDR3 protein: CASSPGRNYGYTF

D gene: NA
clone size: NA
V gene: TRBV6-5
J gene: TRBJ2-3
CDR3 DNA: TGTGCCAGCAGCCGTAACACAGGGATTGCAGATACGCAGTATTTT
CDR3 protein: CASSRNTGIADTQYF

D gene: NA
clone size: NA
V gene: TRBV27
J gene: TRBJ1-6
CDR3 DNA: TGTGCCAGCAGGGGACACGGGCCGGGGGAATCACCCCTCCACTTT
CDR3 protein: CASRGHGPGESPLHF

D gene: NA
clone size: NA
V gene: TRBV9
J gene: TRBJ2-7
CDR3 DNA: TGTGCCAGCAGCGCTGGTGGCCCGGGGTTCTCCTACGAGCAGTACTTC
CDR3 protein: CASSAGGPGFSYEQYF

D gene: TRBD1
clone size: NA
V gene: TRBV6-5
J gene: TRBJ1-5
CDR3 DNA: TGTGCCAGCAGCCGGGACAGTCAGAGGTATCAGCCCCAGCATTTT
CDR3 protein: CASSRDSQRYQPQHF

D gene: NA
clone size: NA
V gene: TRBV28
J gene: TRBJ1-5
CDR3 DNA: TGTGCCAGCAGTCCAAACAGAAATCAGCCCCAGCATTTT
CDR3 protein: CASSPNRNQPQHF

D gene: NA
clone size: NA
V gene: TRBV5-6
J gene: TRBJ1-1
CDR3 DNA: TGTGCCAGCACGTCCGGGGGGAACGGCGCTGAAGCTTTCTTT
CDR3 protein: CASTSGGNGAEAFF

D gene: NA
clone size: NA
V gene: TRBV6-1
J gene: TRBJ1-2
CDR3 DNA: TGTGCCAGCAGGGGGACCGTCGTTAACTATGGCTACACCTTC
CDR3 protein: CASRGTVVNYGYTF

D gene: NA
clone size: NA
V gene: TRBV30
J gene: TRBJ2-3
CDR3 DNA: TGTGCCTGGAGTGTGTCGGCTAGCACAGATACGCAGTATTTT
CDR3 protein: CAWSVSASTDTQYF

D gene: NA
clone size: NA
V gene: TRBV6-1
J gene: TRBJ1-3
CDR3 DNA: TGTGCCAGCAGTGATTCTAACAGGGTAGTCTCTGGAAACACCATATATTTT
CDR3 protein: CASSDSNRVVSGNTIYF

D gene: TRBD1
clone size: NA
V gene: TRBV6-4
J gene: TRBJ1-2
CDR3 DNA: TGTGCCAGCAGTGACTCGTCGGACAGGAACTATGGCTACACCTTC
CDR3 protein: CASSDSSDRNYGYTF

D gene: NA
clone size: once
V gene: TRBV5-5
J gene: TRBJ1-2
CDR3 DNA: TGTGCCAGCAGCGAACAATGGGGGGTAAACTATGGCTACACCTTC
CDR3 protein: CASSEQWGVNYGYTF

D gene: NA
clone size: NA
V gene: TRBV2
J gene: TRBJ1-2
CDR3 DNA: TGTGCCAGCAGTACTGGGCTGGGCTATGGCTACACCTTC
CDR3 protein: CASSTGLGYGYTF

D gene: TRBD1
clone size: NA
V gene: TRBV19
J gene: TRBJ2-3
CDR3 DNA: TGTGCCAGTAGTGCCTCGGACAGGGGGAGCACAGATACGCAGTATTTT
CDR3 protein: CASSASDRGSTDTQYF

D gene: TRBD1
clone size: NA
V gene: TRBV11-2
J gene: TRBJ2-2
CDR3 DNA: TGTGCCAGCAGCACCCCCACAGGGGTCGGGGAGCTGTTTTTT
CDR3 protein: CASSTPTGVGELFF

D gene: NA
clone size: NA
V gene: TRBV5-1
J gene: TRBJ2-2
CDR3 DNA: TGCGCCAGCAGCTTACAGAACACCGGGGAGCTGTTTTTT
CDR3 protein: CASSLQNTGELFF

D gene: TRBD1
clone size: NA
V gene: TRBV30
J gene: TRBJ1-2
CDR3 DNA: TGTGCCTGGAAGGGTGGACAGGGAGGGTATGGCTACACCTTC
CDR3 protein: CAWKGGQGGYGYTF

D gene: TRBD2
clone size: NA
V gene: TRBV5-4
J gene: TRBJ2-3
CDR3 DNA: TGTGCCAGCAGAACCTCTGGGCGGGGGGAAACAGATACGCAGTATTTT
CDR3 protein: CASRTSGRGETDTQYF

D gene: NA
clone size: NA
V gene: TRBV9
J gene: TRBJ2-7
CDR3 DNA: TGTGCCAGCAGCGTAGAACAGGGTTGGCGCGAGCAGTACTTC
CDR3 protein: CASSVEQGWREQYF

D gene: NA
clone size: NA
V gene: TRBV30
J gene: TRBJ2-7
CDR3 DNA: TGTGCCTGGAGTGGACAGGAGGGACGCTACGAGCAGTACTTC
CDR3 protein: CAWSGQEGRYEQYF